Below are 16 T cell receptor beta chains sequenced from a single sample in a study of cytomegalovirus exposure and HLA in healthy donors. The PCR used 60 Vbeta and 13 Jbeta primers. TCRdb's table, derived via immunoSEQ multiplex PCR, lists solely in-frame clones and lacks some. The table lists about 64,000 clones, 85% to 90% of them singletons. The material sequenced was PBMCs. The receptors originated from a female donor in good health and CMV-seronegative.

J is TRBJ2-1 and V is TRBV30; 9 bases are shared with TRBD2. After removal of 0 bases from V and 7 bases from J, the junction contained 16 bases not matched to a gene. The CDR3 spans 18 residues. Germline CDR1 is GTSNPN and CDR2 is SVGIG (reference sequence). CDR3 region: CAWSVIGREGADVNEQFF. The CDR3 bases are TGTGCCTGGAGTGTAATCGGGCGGGAGGGGGCGGATGTAAATGAGCAGTTCTTC.

The V gene is TRBV5-3, the J gene TRBJ2-3, with 9 bases matching TRBD2. TRBV5-3 is noted as an ORF with a role that remains uncertain. V shed 0 bases, J shed 4 bases, and the junction held 6 bases outside the gene matches. The CDR3 covers 16 residues. The CDR3 nucleotides read TGTGCCAGAAGCTTGGAAGGCGGGGGGGCCTCAGATACGCAGTATTTT. It translates to CARSLEGGGASDTQYF.

The rearrangement joins TRBV28 to TRBJ2-3, with D perhaps TRBD1 (6 bases). The CDR3 loop spans 12 amino acids. Germline V gives CDR1 MDHEN, CDR2 SYDVKM. The V and J ends lost 8 bases and 7 bases respectively, with 13 bases between them. CDR3 loop: CASRTGTNTQYF. The CDR3 DNA reads TGTGCCAGCCGAACTGGGACAAATACGCAGTATTTT.

The rearrangement joins TRBV11-1 to TRBJ2-3; 9 bases agree with TRBD2. The CDR3 is made up of 16 amino acids. Germline V CDR1 and CDR2: SGHAT, FQDESV (reference sequence). The V gene end was trimmed by 6 bases and the J gene end by 2 bases; junction bases not matched to a gene: 9. CDR3 DNA sequence: TGTGCCAGCAGTTTCACGCTAGCGGGGTCCACAGATACGCAGTATTTT. This gives the protein CASSFTLAGSTDTQYF.

The J gene is TRBJ2-7, the V gene TRBV29-1; a weak D match, TRBD2 (6 bases). This CDR3 spans 13 amino acids. V was clipped by 5 bases and J by 1 base, with 12 bases between them. Germline assignment: CDR1 SQVTM and CDR2 ANQGSEA. The CDR3 DNA sequence: TGCAGCGTTAGACGGGGGATGTCCTACGAGCAGTACTTC. Its translation is CSVRRGMSYEQYF.

This chain joins TRBV4-2 and TRBJ2-7, with 13 bases lining up with TRBD2. The germline V gene encodes CDR1 LGHNA and CDR2 YNFKEQ. There are 16 residues in the CDR3. J lost 5 bases, V lost 0 bases, and 4 bases had no gene match. CDR3 sequence (DNA): TGTGCCAGCAGCCAAGATGGGACTAGCGGGGCAAACGAGCAGTACTTC. Its translation: CASSQDGTSGANEQYF.

The chain is built from TRBV5-5 and TRBJ2-7; TRBD2 matches at 13 bases. The CDR3 covers 16 residues. V shed 3 bases and J 4 bases; nucleotides not matched to a gene: 7. Germline V gene sequence: CDR1 SGHKS, CDR2 YYEKEE (reference sequence). The CDR3 protein is CASSWPTSGRRYEQYF. The CDR3 DNA reads TGTGCCAGCAGCTGGCCGACTAGCGGGAGGCGGTACGAGCAGTACTTC.

The chain joins TRBV5-8 to TRBJ2-3; 14 bases map to TRBD2. Looked up from germline, CDR1 is SGHTS and CDR2 is YDEGEE. V was clipped by 4 bases and J by 0 bases; unmatched bases: 4. The CDR3 is 17 amino acids. CDR3: CASSRGTSGGSTDTQYF. The CDR3 DNA is TGTGCCAGCAGCAGAGGGACTAGCGGGGGAAGCACAGATACGCAGTATTTT.

The chain has TRBV5-4 and TRBJ1-1, with a weak D call TRBD1 (5 bases). Trimming removed 0 bases at V and 6 bases at J, with 21 bases between. CDR1 SGHNT and CDR2 YYREEE come from the germline V gene (reference sequence). The CDR3 extends over 17 amino acids. The CDR3 nucleotides read TGTGCCAGCAGCTTGGCCACCGTGCGGCAGGGCAAGGCTGAAGCTTTCTTT. It yields the protein CASSLATVRQGKAEAFF.

V gene TRBV27 combines with J gene TRBJ1-2, with a tentative D call TRBD1 (6 bases). CDR3 length: 13 amino acids. V dropped 5 bases and J dropped 5 bases, with 12 bases sitting between them. In germline, CDR1 is MNHEY, CDR2 SMNVEV (reference sequence). CDR3 bases: TGTGCCAGCAGTAGCACACAGGGTTATGGCTACACCTTC. It yields the protein CASSSTQGYGYTF.

This clone was counted a few times. The V and J genes are TRBV11-1 and TRBJ2-5; 12 bases are shared with TRBD2. Losses at the gene ends were 5 bases for V and 3 bases for J; bases not matched to a gene: 7. Germline V gives CDR1 SGHAT, CDR2 FQDESV (reference sequence). The CDR3 contains 16 residues. The CDR3 DNA follows: TGTGCCAGCAGCCCGGGACTAGCGGGCGTTGAAGAGACCCAGTACTTC. This gives the protein CASSPGLAGVEETQYF.

The genes are TRBV7-9 and TRBJ2-7, with 8 bases lining up with TRBD1. The ends lost 1 base at V and 5 bases at J; junction bases unmatched: 4. CDR1 SEHNR and CDR2 FQNEAQ come from the germline V gene (reference sequence). The CDR3 loop spans 14 amino acids. This CDR3 is CASSLGPGGNEQYF. The CDR3 DNA reads TGTGCCAGCAGCTTAGGTCCAGGGGGCAACGAGCAGTACTTC. Based on the CDR3 plus reference TRBV7-9 and TRBJ2-7, the full variable domain is DTGVSQNPRHKITKRGQNVTFRCDPISEHNRLYWYRQTLGQGPEFLTYFQNEAQLEKSRLLSDRFSAERPKGSFSTLEIQRTEQGDSAMYLCASSLGPGGNEQYFGPGTRLTVT.

The chain joins TRBV18 to TRBJ1-1; D is undetermined. With 6 bases removed from V and 0 bases from J, the gap between germline ends came to 5 bases. The CDR3 has 12 residues. Germline CDR1 KGHSH, CDR2 LQKENI. Here the CDR3 DNA reads TGTGCCAGCTCCCCCATGAACACTGAAGCTTTCTTT. It encodes CASSPMNTEAFF.

The chain employs TRBV30 and TRBJ1-4; a weak D match, TRBD1 (6 bases). The germline V gene has CDR1 GTSNPN and CDR2 SVGIG (reference sequence). The ends were cut back, 3 bases at V and 8 bases at J, with 16 bases in the middle. The CDR3 extends over 14 amino acids. The CDR3 DNA sequence: TGTGCCTGGAGCTCCGACAGGCTCGGGGAAAAACTGTTTTTT. Protein product: CAWSSDRLGEKLFF.

The CDR3 sequence is CASSFDRGDRGYTF. In nucleotides, the CDR3 is TGTGCCAGCAGCTTCGACAGGGGCGATAGAGGCTACACCTTC. This sequence joins TRBV6-6 and TRBJ1-2, with 8 bases fitting TRBD1. The CDR3 covers 14 residues. V lost 6 bases, J lost 8 bases, and 11 bases stayed unmatched. Germline lookup yields CDR1 MNHNY and CDR2 SVGAGI (reference sequence).

The CDR3 region has the DNA TGTGCCAGCAGCTTAGCCAGGGGGCGCGAGCAGTACTTC. It specifies CASSLARGREQYF. The chain carries TRBV5-6 and TRBJ2-7, with 8 bases lining up with TRBD1. CDR3 length: 13 amino acids. V lost 2 bases, J lost 6 bases, and 4 bases stayed unmatched. Per the germline V gene, CDR1 is SGHDT and CDR2 is YYEEEE.